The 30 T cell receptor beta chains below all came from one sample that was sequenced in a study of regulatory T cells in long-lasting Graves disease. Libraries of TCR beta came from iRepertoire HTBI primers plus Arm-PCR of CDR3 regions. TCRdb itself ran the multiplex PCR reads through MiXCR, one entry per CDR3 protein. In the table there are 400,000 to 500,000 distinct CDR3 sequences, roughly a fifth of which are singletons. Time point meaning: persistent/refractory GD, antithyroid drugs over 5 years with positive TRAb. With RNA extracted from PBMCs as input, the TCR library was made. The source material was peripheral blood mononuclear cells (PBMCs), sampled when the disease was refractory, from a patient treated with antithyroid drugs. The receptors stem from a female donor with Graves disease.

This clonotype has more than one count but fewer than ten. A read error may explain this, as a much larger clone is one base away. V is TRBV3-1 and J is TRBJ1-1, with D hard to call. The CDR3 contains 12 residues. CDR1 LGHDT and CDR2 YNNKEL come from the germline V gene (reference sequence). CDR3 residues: CAGSQSNTEAFF. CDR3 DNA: TGTGCCGGCAGCCAGAGTAACACTGAAGCTTTCTTT.

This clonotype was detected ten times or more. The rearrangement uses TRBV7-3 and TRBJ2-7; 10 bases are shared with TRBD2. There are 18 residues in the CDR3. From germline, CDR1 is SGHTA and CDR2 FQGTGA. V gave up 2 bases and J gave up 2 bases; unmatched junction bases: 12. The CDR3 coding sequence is TGTGCCAGCAGCTTAGCTCCTGTTAGCGGGAGGTTCCCCTACGAGCAGTACTTC. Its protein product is CASSLAPVSGRFPYEQYF.

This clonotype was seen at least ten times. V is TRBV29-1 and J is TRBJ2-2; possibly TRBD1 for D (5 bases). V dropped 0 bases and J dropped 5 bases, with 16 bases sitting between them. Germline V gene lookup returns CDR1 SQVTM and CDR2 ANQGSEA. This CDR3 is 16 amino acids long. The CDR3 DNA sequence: TGCAGCGTTGAAGATCACTCGGCAGGGCGAACCGGGGAGCTGTTTTTT. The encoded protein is CSVEDHSAGRTGELFF.

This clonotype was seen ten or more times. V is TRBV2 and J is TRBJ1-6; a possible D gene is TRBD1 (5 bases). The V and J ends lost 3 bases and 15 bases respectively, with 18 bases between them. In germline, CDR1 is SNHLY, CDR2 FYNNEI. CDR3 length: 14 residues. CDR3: CASSDPDSARGLHF. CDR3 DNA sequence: TGTGCCAGCAGTGACCCCGACAGCGCCCGGGGCCTCCACTTT.

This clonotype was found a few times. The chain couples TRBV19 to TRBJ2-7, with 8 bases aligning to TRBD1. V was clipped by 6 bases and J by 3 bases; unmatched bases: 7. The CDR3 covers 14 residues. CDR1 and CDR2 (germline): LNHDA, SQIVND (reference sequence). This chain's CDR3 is CASSQQGVNYEQYF. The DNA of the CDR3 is TGTGCCAGTAGCCAACAGGGGGTGAACTACGAGCAGTACTTC.

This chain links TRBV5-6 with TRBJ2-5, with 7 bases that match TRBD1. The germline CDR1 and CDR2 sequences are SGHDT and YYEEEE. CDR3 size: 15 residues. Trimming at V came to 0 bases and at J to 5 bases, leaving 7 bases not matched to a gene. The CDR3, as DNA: TGTGCCAGCAGCTTGGTCTCGGGACAGACGGAGACCCAGTACTTC. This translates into CASSLVSGQTETQYF. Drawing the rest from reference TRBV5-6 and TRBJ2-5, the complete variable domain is DAGVTQSPTHLIKTRGQQVTLRCSPKSGHDTVSWYQQALGQGPQFIFQYYEEEERQRGNFPDRFSGHQFPNYSSELNVNALLLGDSALYLCASSLVSGQTETQYFGPGTRLLVL.

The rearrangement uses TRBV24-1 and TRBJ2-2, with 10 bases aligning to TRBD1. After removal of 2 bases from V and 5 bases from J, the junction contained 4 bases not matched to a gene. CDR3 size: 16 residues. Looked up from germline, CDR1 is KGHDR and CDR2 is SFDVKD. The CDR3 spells CATSDWDRGRTGELFF. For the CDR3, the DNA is TGTGCCACCAGTGATTGGGACAGGGGTCGGACCGGGGAGCTGTTTTTT.

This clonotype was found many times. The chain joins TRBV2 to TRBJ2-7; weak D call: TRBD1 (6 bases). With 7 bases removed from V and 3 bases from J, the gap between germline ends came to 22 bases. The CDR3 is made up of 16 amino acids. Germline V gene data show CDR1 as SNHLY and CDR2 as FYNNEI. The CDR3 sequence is CASNGGATRMDYEQYF. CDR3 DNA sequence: TGTGCCAGCAATGGGGGCGCGACACGTATGGACTACGAGCAGTACTTC.

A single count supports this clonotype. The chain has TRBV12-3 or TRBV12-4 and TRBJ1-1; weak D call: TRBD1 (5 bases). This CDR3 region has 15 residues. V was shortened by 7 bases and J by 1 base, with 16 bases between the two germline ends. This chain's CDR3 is CASKVGTRQNTEAFF. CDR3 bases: TGTGCCAGCAAGGTGGGGACGAGACAGAACACTGAAGCTTTCTTT.

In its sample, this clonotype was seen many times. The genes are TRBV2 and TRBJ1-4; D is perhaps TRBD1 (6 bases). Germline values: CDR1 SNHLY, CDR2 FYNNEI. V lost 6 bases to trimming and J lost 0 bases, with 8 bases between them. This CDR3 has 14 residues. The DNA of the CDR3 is TGTGCCAGCAGGAAGGGGGCAACTAATGAAAAACTGTTTTTT. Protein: CASRKGATNEKLFF.

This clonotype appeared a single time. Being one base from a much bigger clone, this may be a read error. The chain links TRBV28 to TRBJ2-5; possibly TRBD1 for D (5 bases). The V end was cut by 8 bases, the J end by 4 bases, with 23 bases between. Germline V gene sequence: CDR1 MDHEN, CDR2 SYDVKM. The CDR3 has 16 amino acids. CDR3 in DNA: TGTGCCAGCCGCCCTAGGGGTGTGGGGCGGAGAGAGACCCAGTACTTC. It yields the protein CASRPRGVGRRETQYF. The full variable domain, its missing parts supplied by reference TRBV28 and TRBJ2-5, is DVKVTQSSRYLVKRTGEKVFLECVQDMDHENMFWYRQDPGLGLRLIYFSYDVKMKEKGDIPEGYSVSREKKERFSLILESASTNQTSMYLCASRPRGVGRRETQYFGPGTRLLVL.

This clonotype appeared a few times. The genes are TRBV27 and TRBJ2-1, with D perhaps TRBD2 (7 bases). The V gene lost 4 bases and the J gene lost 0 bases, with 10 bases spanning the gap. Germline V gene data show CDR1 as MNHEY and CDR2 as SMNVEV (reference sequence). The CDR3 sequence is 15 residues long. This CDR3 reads CASSSRGLSYNEQFF. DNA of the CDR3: TGTGCCAGCAGTTCGCGGGGGCTCTCCTACAATGAGCAGTTCTTC.

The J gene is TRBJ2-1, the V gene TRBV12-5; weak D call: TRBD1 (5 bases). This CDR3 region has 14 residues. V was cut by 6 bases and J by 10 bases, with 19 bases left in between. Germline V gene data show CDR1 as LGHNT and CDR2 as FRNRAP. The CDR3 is CASGLGPTGFEQFF. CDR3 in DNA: TGTGCTAGTGGCCTGGGGCCAACTGGCTTCGAGCAGTTCTTC.

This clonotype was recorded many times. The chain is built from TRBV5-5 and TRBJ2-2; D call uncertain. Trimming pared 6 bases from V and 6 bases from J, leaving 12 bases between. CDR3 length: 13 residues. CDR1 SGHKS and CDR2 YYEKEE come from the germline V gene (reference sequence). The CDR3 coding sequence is TGTGCCAGCAAGCTTGTATCCCCCGGGGAGCTGTTTTTT. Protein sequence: CASKLVSPGELFF.

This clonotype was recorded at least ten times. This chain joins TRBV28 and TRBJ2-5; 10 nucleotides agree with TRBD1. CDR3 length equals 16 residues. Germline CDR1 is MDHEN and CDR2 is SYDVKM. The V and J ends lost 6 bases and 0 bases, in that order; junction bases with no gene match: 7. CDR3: CASSQPGQGNQETQYF. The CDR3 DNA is TGTGCCAGCAGCCAACCGGGACAGGGGAACCAAGAGACCCAGTACTTC.

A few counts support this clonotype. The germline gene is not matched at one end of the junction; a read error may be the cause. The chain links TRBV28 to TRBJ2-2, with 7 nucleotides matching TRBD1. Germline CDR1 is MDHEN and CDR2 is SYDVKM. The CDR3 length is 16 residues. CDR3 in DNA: TGTGCCAGCAGTTTAGATCCCGACAGGGACACTGGGGAGCTGTTTTTT. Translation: CASSLDPDRDTGELFF. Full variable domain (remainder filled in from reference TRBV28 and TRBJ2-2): DVKVTQSSRYLVKRTGEKVFLECVQDMDHENMFWYRQDPGLGLRLIYFSYDVKMKEKGDIPEGYSVSREKKERFSLILESASTNQTSMYLCASSLDPDRDTGELFFGEGSRLTVL.

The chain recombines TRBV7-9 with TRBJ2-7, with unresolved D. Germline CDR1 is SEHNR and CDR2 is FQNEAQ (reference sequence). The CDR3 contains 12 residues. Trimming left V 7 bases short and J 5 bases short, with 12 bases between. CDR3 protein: CASTGQEDEQYF. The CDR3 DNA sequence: TGTGCCAGCACCGGGCAAGAAGACGAGCAGTACTTC. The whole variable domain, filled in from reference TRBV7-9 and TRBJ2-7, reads DTGVSQNPRHKITKRGQNVTFRCDPISEHNRLYWYRQTLGQGPEFLTYFQNEAQLEKSRLLSDRFSAERPKGSFSTLEIQRTEQGDSAMYLCASTGQEDEQYFGPGTRLTVT.

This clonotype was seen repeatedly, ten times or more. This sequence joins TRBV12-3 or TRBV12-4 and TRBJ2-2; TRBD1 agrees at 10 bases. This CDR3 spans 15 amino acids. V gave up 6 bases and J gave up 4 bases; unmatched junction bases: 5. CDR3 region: CASSPGTGATGELFF. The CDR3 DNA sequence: TGTGCCAGCAGCCCCGGGACAGGGGCCACCGGGGAGCTGTTTTTT.

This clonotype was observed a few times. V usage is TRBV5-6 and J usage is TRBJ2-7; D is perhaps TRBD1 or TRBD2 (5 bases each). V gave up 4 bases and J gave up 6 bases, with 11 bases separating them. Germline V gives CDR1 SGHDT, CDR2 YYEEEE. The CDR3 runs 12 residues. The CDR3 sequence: CASSPGTLEQYF. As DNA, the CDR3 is TGTGCCAGCAGCCCAGGGACCCTCGAGCAGTACTTC.

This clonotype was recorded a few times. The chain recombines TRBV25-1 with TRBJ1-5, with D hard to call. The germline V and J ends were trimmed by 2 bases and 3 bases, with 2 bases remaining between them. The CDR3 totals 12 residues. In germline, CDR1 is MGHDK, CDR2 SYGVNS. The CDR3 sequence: CASSETNQPQHF. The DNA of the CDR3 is TGTGCCAGCAGTGAAACCAATCAGCCCCAGCATTTT.

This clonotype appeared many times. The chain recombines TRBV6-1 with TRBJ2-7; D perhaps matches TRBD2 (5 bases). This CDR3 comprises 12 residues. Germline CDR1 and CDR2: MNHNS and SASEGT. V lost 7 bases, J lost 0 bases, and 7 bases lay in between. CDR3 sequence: CASMGDSYEQYF. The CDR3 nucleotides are TGTGCCAGCATGGGAGACTCCTACGAGCAGTACTTC.

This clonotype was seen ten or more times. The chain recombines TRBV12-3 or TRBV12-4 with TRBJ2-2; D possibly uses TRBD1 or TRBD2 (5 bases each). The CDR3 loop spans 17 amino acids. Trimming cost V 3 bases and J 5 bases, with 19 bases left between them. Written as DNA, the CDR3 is TGTGCCAGCAGTTTTGGGGGACCGGGCGAGAGGACCGGGGAGCTGTTTTTT. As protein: CASSFGGPGERTGELFF.

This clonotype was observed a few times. For the CDR3, the DNA is TGTGCCAGCCCTCGGACGGGCAGTAGGACAGATACGCAGTATTTT. Translation: CASPRTGSRTDTQYF. The chain links TRBV5-8 to TRBJ2-3; the D is unclear. V dropped 7 bases and J dropped 3 bases, with 18 bases sitting between them. The CDR3 loop spans 15 amino acids. Germline CDR1 SGHTS, CDR2 YDEGEE.

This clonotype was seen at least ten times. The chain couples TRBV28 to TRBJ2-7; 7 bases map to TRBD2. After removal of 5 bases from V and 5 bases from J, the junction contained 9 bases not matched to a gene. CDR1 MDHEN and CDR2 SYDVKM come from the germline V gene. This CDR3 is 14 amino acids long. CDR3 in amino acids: CASSELAEGHEQYF. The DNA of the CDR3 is TGTGCCAGCAGTGAGCTAGCGGAGGGCCACGAGCAGTACTTC. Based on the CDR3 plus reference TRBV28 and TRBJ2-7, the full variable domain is DVKVTQSSRYLVKRTGEKVFLECVQDMDHENMFWYRQDPGLGLRLIYFSYDVKMKEKGDIPEGYSVSREKKERFSLILESASTNQTSMYLCASSELAEGHEQYFGPGTRLTVT.

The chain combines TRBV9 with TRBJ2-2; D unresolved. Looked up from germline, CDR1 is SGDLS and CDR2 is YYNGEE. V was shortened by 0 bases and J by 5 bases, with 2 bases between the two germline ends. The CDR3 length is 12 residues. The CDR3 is CASSVVTGELFF. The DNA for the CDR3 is TGTGCCAGCAGCGTAGTAACCGGGGAGCTGTTTTTT.

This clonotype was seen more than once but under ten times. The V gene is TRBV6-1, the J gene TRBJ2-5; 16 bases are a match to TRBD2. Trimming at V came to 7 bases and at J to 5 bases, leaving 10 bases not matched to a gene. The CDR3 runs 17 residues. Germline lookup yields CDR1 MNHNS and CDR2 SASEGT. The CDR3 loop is CASNPGLAGGPSETQYF. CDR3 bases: TGTGCCAGCAACCCGGGACTAGCGGGAGGGCCTTCCGAGACCCAGTACTTC.

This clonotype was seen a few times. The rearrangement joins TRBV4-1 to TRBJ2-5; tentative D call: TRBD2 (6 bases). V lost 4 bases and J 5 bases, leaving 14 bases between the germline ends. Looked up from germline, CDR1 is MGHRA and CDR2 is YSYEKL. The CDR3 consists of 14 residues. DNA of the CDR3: TGCGCCAGCAGCCGGGCCGGGAGCGGCGAGACCCAGTACTTC. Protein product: CASSRAGSGETQYF.

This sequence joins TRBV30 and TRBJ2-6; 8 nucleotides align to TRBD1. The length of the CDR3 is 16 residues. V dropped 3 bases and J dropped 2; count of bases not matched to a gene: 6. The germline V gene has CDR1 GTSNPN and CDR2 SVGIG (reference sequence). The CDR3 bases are TGTGCCTGGAGCCACAACAGGGGGGCTGGGGCCAACGTCCTGACTTTC. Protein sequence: CAWSHNRGAGANVLTF.

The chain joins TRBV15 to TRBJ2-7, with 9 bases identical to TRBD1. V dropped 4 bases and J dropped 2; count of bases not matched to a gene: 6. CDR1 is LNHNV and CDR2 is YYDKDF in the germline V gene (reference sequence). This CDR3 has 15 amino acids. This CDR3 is CATSTGTGIPYEQYF. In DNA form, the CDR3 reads TGTGCCACCAGCACTGGGACAGGGATCCCCTACGAGCAGTACTTC. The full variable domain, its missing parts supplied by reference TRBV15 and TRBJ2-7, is DAMVIQNPRYQVTQFGKPVTLSCSQTLNHNVMYWYQQKSSQAPKLLFHYYDKDFNNEADTPDNFQSRRPNTSFCFLDIRSPGLGDTAMYLCATSTGTGIPYEQYFGPGTRLTVT.

CDR3 region: CASSPKRTNTGELFF. The DNA of the CDR3 is TGTGCCAGCAGCCCAAAGCGGACGAACACCGGGGAGCTGTTTTTT. The V call is TRBV7-6, the J call TRBJ2-2; perhaps TRBD2 as D (5 bases). This CDR3 is built from 15 residues. V dropped 5 bases and J dropped 0 bases, with 10 bases sitting between them. Looked up from germline, CDR1 is SGHVS and CDR2 is FNYEAQ.